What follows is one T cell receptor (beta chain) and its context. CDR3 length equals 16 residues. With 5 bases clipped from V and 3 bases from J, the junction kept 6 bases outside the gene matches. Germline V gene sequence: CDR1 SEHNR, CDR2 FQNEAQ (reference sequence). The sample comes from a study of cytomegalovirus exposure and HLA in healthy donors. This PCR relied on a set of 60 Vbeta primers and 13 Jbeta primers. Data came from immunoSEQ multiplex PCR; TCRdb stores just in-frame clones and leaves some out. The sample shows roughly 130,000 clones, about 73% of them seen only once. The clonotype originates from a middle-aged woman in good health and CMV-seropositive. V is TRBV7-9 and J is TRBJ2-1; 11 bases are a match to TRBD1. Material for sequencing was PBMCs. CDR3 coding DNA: TGTGCCAGCAGCCGGCGGGGACAGGGGGTCTACAATGAGCAGTTCTTC. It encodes CASSRRGQGVYNEQFF.